These 10 T cell receptor beta chains came from one sample sequenced in a study of CD8 T cells in ankylosing spondylitis (dated by TCRdb to the late 2010s). To prepare the library, 5' RACE was applied. Sequencing used an Illumina HiSeq 2500. Using fastp at Q25 and MiXCR, TCRdb reprocessed the public reads and kept productive beta chains. Under each unique CDR3 protein, matching rows form one entry showing the most common genes and DNA. Here the sample has about 450,000 distinct CDR3 sequences; more than 25% occur a single time. 0.89% of the sample lies in the top ten. No cognate antigen is known for these TCRs. The paper's findings and limits, for the study overall: Blood from ankylosing spondylitis patients appeared to be characterized by a TCR beta motif made up of several highly homologous amino acid variants.

The sequenced material came from blood, either unsorted or a sorted T cell fraction (not recorded which). These receptors came from a male donor with ankylosing spondylitis.

V is TRBV7-8 and J is TRBJ2-2; D is perhaps TRBD2 (6 bases). The germline V and J ends were trimmed by 1 base and 2 bases, with 11 bases remaining between them. The CDR3 length is 16 residues. Germline CDR1 reads SGHVS; CDR2 reads FQNEAQ. The DNA for the CDR3 is TGTGCCAGCAGCTTAGTGGGCGGGATCAACACCGGGGAGCTGTTTTTT. As protein: CASSLVGGINTGELFF. The full variable domain, with the rest looked up from reference TRBV7-8 and TRBJ2-2, is GAGVSQSPRYKVAKRGQDVALRCDPISGHVSLFWYQQALGQGPEFLTYFQNEAQLDKSGLPSDRFFAERPEGSVSTLKIQRTQQEDSAVYLCASSLVGGINTGELFFGEGSRLTVL.

This chain uses TRBV12-3 or TRBV12-4 with TRBJ1-1; TRBD1 matches at 9 bases. The CDR3 runs 13 residues. Unmatched junction bases numbered 13, after V lost 9 bases and J lost 11 bases. CDR3 in amino acids: CASLAGTGRMAFF. CDR3 in DNA: TGTGCCAGTTTAGCAGGGACAGGGAGAATGGCTTTCTTT.

The rearrangement joins TRBV7-9 to TRBJ1-2, with D hard to call. V gave up 1 base and J gave up 6 bases, with 9 bases separating them. The CDR3 covers 13 residues. Germline V gene sequence: CDR1 SEHNR, CDR2 FQNEAQ (reference sequence). CDR3 DNA: TGTGCCAGCAGCTTAGTAGGAGGGAATGGCTACACCTTC. It translates to CASSLVGGNGYTF.

This clonotype was counted a few times. The chain carries TRBV29-1 and TRBJ1-4; 10 bases line up with TRBD1. Germline V gives CDR1 SQVTM, CDR2 ANQGSEA. CDR3 length equals 13 residues. The trim removed 8 bases at V and 5 bases at J, leaving 5 bases unmatched. As DNA, the CDR3 is TGCAGCTTTTCGACAGGGGGCAATGAAAAACTGTTTTTT. The encoded protein is CSFSTGGNEKLFF.

This clonotype was detected only a few times. The rearrangement joins TRBV24-1 to TRBJ2-1, with TRBD1 matching over 9 bases. Unmatched junction bases numbered 12, after V lost 5 bases and J lost 5 bases. The CDR3 is 17 residues long. Germline V gene sequence: CDR1 KGHDR, CDR2 SFDVKD. CDR3 amino acids: CATSGLPGQGPDNEQFF. In DNA, the CDR3 is TGTGCCACCAGTGGTCTACCGGGACAGGGTCCGGACAATGAGCAGTTCTTC.

CDR3 sequence (DNA): TGTGCCATCAGTGCCTCTTCTCGTGAGCAGCCCCAGCATTTT. Translation gives CAISASSREQPQHF. The chain uses TRBV10-3 and TRBJ1-5; D uncertain. With 4 bases removed from V and 7 bases from J, the gap between germline ends came to 14 bases. Germline V gene sequence: CDR1 ENHRY, CDR2 SYGVKD. CDR3 size: 14 residues.

This clonotype was detected a few times. This rearrangement joins TRBV29-1 to TRBJ2-2, with D perhaps given as TRBD1 or TRBD2 (5 bases each). The CDR3 has 14 residues. V was trimmed by 7 bases and J by 1 base, leaving 13 bases between them. Per the germline V gene, CDR1 is SQVTM and CDR2 is ANQGSEA. CDR3 in amino acids: CSATVGVNTGELFF. CDR3 coding DNA: TGCAGCGCCACGGTGGGGGTGAACACCGGGGAGCTGTTTTTT.

This chain joins TRBV19 and TRBJ1-2; TRBD1 aligns across 7 bases. Trimming at V came to 3 bases and at J to 8 bases, leaving 18 bases not matched to a gene. CDR1 LNHDA and CDR2 SQIVND come from the germline V gene (reference sequence). The CDR3 has 17 residues. CDR3 sequence: CASSIHGGAGGIGGYTF. CDR3 DNA: TGTGCCAGTAGTATCCACGGAGGGGCAGGGGGGATCGGCGGCTACACCTTC.

This clonotype was seen a few times. The J gene is TRBJ1-5, the V gene TRBV20-1, with D unresolved. V lost 4 bases, J lost 7 bases, and 11 bases lay in between. This CDR3 is 12 amino acids long. Germline CDR1 reads DFQATT; CDR2 reads SNEGSKA (reference sequence). In nucleotides, the CDR3 is TGCAGTGCTACCCTTACCGGGCAGCCCCAGCATTTT. Protein product: CSATLTGQPQHF.

In DNA form, the CDR3 reads TGTGCCAGCAGCTCGTTGTCCGGGGAGCTGTTTTTT. Its translation: CASSSLSGELFF. V is TRBV11-3 and J is TRBJ2-2; D remains unclear. Deletions cut 4 bases from V and 6 bases from J, with 6 bases between. From germline, CDR1 is SGHNT and CDR2 YENEEA. The CDR3 extends over 12 amino acids.